The 32 T cell receptor beta chains presented below share a single source sample, sequenced in a study of blood T cell repertoires in COVID-19 (dated by TCRdb to 2020 to 2021). Library preparation was by the immunoSEQ multiplex PCR assay. TCRdb stores this immuneACCESS table with in-frame sequences only. Part of the clones is absent; in the studies checked, under half of the shortfall reflects unresolved V genes, and no reason is known for the rest. This sample has more than 90,000 clones in its table, and 85% of those were observed once. The ten most abundant clones make up around 2% of the sample. Specimen: peripheral blood. Source of these receptors: a woman aged 65 to 85 with active or convalescent COVID-19.

V is TRBV6-1 and J is TRBJ1-6; a possible D gene is TRBD1 (5 bases). Trimming pared 1 base from V and 10 bases from J, leaving 14 bases between. CDR3 length: 15 amino acids. The germline gives CDR1 MNHNS, CDR2 SASEGT. CDR3 nucleotide sequence: TGTGCCAGCAGTGAAGTGGGGGAGGGGAACTCACCCCTCCACTTT. Translated, it gives CASSEVGEGNSPLHF.

The chain has TRBV4-3 and TRBJ1-4; 9 bases are shared with TRBD1. V lost 0 bases and J lost 7; bases outside the gene matches: 6. The CDR3 contains 16 residues. Per germline, CDR1 LGHNA and CDR2 YSLEER. This CDR3 reads CASSQDPGTGSEKLFF. CDR3 sequence (DNA): TGCGCCAGCAGCCAAGATCCCGGGACAGGGAGTGAAAAACTGTTTTTT.

The chain is built from TRBV12-3 or TRBV12-4 and TRBJ1-1; D call uncertain. Trimming took off 3 bases at V and 4 bases at J, with 9 bases between the two ends. The CDR3 contains 13 residues. CDR3 sequence: CASSFGQPTEAFF. The CDR3 DNA reads TGTGCCAGCAGTTTTGGGCAGCCCACTGAAGCTTTCTTT.

V is TRBV6-1 and J is TRBJ1-1, with D possibly TRBD1 on 5 matching bases. Germline CDR1 and CDR2: MNHNS and SASEGT. The V and J ends lost 3 bases and 4 bases respectively, with 12 bases between them. CDR3 length equals 14 residues. CDR3 DNA sequence: TGTGCCAGCAGTGACCCGTCGGGGGGCACTGAAGCTTTCTTT. Residues: CASSDPSGGTEAFF.

This chain connects TRBV2 to TRBJ1-2, with TRBD1 identical over 7 bases. Losses at the gene ends were 0 bases for V and 7 bases for J; bases not matched to a gene: 5. Per germline, CDR1 SNHLY and CDR2 FYNNEI. The CDR3 has 14 amino acids. The CDR3 nucleotides are TGTGCCAGCAGTGAAGCTACAGGGGCCGTTGGCTACACCTTC. Its protein is CASSEATGAVGYTF.

This clone occurred once. DNA of the CDR3: TGTGCCAGCAGCTACGGACAGGGCGGTAATTCACCCCTCCACTTT. Amino acid sequence: CASSYGQGGNSPLHF. This chain uses TRBV14 with TRBJ1-6; 8 bases match TRBD1. The junction had 6 bases not matched to a gene; V was cut back by 5 bases and J by 6 bases. The CDR3 has 15 amino acids. Germline lookup yields CDR1 SGHDN and CDR2 FVKESK.

The V and J genes are TRBV5-4 and TRBJ2-1; 9 positions match TRBD1. The germline V gene has CDR1 SGHNT and CDR2 YYREEE (reference sequence). Trimming cost V 5 bases and J 0 bases; bases outside gene matches: 9. CDR3 length: 17 amino acids. The chain's CDR3 is CASRSGTGTGSYNEQFF. In DNA form, the CDR3 reads TGTGCCAGCAGATCCGGGACAGGGACCGGCTCCTACAATGAGCAGTTCTTC.

J is TRBJ1-4 and V is TRBV5-8; D uncertain. There are 13 residues in the CDR3. V lost 0 bases and J lost 8, with 8 bases in between. The germline CDR1 and CDR2 sequences are SGHTS and YDEGEE. The CDR3 protein is CASSLVEIEKLFF. The CDR3 DNA sequence: TGTGCCAGCAGCTTGGTAGAGATAGAAAAACTGTTTTTT. The full variable domain, with the rest looked up from reference TRBV5-8 and TRBJ1-4, is EAGVTQSPTHLIKTRGQQATLRCSPISGHTSVYWYQQALGLGLQFLLWYDEGEERNRGNFPPRFSGRQFPNYSSELNVNALELEDSALYLCASSLVEIEKLFFGSGTQLSVL.

This clone has only one observation. This sequence joins TRBV25-1 and TRBJ1-2; tentatively, D is TRBD1 (5 bases). The length of the CDR3 is 16 residues. The germline V gene has CDR1 MGHDK and CDR2 SYGVNS. V was pared by 4 bases and J by 0 bases, with 15 bases between. CDR3 amino acids: CASSALGTTANYGYTF. DNA for the CDR3: TGTGCCAGCAGTGCACTCGGGACTACAGCTAACTATGGCTACACCTTC.

The J gene is TRBJ1-2, the V gene TRBV4-3; tentatively, D is TRBD1 (6 bases). The germline gives CDR1 LGHNA, CDR2 YSLEER. CDR3 size: 14 residues. V was trimmed by 1 base and J by 4 bases, leaving 10 bases between them. The CDR3 DNA reads as TGCGCCAGCAGCCAAGTCCTAGGGGGCTATGGCTACACCTTC. Residues: CASSQVLGGYGYTF.

The gene calls are TRBV27 and TRBJ2-7; D remains ambiguous. Germline V gene data show CDR1 as MNHEY and CDR2 as SMNVEV (reference sequence). The CDR3 consists of 14 residues. V dropped 2 bases and J dropped 0 bases, with 8 bases sitting between them. The CDR3 loop reads CASSLESRSYEQYF. The DNA of the CDR3 is TGTGCCAGCAGTTTAGAGTCCCGCTCCTACGAGCAGTACTTC.

The J gene is TRBJ2-7, the V gene TRBV7-2; 9 nucleotides match TRBD2. The CDR3 spans 15 residues. The V segment lost 6 bases and the J segment 2 bases; nucleotides outside the gene matches: 8. Germline values: CDR1 SGHTA, CDR2 FQGNSA. The CDR3: CASRLIAGVTYEQYF. The CDR3 nucleotides are TGTGCCAGCAGGCTCATAGCGGGGGTAACCTACGAGCAGTACTTC.

The genes are TRBV6-2 or TRBV6-3 and TRBJ1-5; 7 positions match TRBD1. The germline V gene encodes CDR1 MNHEY and CDR2 SVGEGT. The CDR3 runs to 14 residues. The trim removed 3 bases at V and 6 bases at J, leaving 5 bases unmatched. DNA of the CDR3: TGTGCCAGCAGTTATACAGGGGACGGTCAGCCCCAGCATTTT. Residues: CASSYTGDGQPQHF.

V usage is TRBV7-2 and J usage is TRBJ2-1; possible D gene TRBD2, 6 bases. The CDR3 length is 14 residues. Germline CDR1 SGHTA, CDR2 FQGNSA. The V gene lost 4 bases and the J gene lost 2 bases, with 9 bases spanning the gap. DNA for the CDR3: TGTGCCAGCAGCTCAACGGGAGCCTACAATGAGCAGTTCTTC. As protein: CASSSTGAYNEQFF.

This chain connects TRBV9 to TRBJ2-1; D is unclear. The CDR3 is made up of 14 amino acids. Germline values: CDR1 SGDLS, CDR2 YYNGEE. V lost 3 bases and J lost 2, with 9 bases in between. This chain's CDR3 is CASSAPWPYNEQFF. DNA for the CDR3: TGTGCCAGCAGCGCCCCTTGGCCCTACAATGAGCAGTTCTTC.

This sequence joins TRBV2 and TRBJ2-7, with 7 bases that match TRBD1. CDR3 length equals 15 residues. Per the germline V gene, CDR1 is SNHLY and CDR2 is FYNNEI. The trim removed 3 bases at V and 2 bases at J, leaving 7 bases unmatched. In nucleotides, the CDR3 is TGTGCCAGCAGTGACAGGACAGGCAAAACCTACGAGCAGTACTTC. Protein: CASSDRTGKTYEQYF.

The rearrangement uses TRBV24-1 and TRBJ2-2; TRBD2 is a possible D gene (6 bases). The CDR3 is 14 residues long. Germline assignment: CDR1 KGHDR and CDR2 SFDVKD. V gave up 1 base and J gave up 4 bases, with 6 bases separating them. CDR3 protein: CATSDFGGTGELFF. The DNA of the CDR3 is TGTGCCACCAGTGATTTCGGGGGCACCGGGGAGCTGTTTTTT.

The rearrangement uses TRBV27 and TRBJ1-2, with 9 positions matching TRBD1. The CDR3 length is 14 residues. CDR1 is MNHEY, CDR2 SMNVEV, per germline (reference sequence). V was pared by 7 bases and J by 4 bases, with 7 bases of the junction left unmatched. The CDR3, as DNA: TGTGCCAGCACATATAGGGACAGGGTCTATGGCTACACCTTC. Protein sequence: CASTYRDRVYGYTF.

Worth noting for this clone: Sequence at one end of the junction differs from germline and may be a read error. Within the sample, other DNA sequences also encode this same CDR3. The chain employs TRBV7-6 and TRBJ2-2; 7 bases map to TRBD1. Per germline, CDR1 SGHVS and CDR2 FNYEAQ. The CDR3 consists of 16 residues. The CDR3 protein is CASSLVARQGAGELFF. The CDR3 DNA follows: TGCGCCAGCAGCTTAGTTGCCCGCCAGGGGGCCGGGGAGCTGTTTTTT.

V is TRBV7-8 and J is TRBJ2-5; maybe TRBD2 (6 bases). Between the trimmed V and J ends, which lost 5 bases and 6 bases, there was a span of 16 bases. Germline V gene sequence: CDR1 SGHVS, CDR2 FQNEAQ. This CDR3 comprises 14 residues. For the CDR3, the DNA is TGTGCCAGCAGCCAGACTAGTGTCCTTAAGACCCAGTACTTC. Protein sequence: CASSQTSVLKTQYF.

The rearrangement links TRBV5-6 to TRBJ1-1; unclear D gene. Trimming removed 4 bases at V and 2 bases at J, with 18 bases between. Germline assignment: CDR1 SGHDT and CDR2 YYEEEE. The CDR3 sequence is 16 residues long. The CDR3 sequence: CASSPRVGGSNTEAFF. The CDR3 region has the DNA TGTGCCAGCAGCCCGAGGGTCGGTGGAAGCAACACTGAAGCTTTCTTT.

The chain recombines TRBV2 with TRBJ1-4; D is ambiguous. Trimming shortened V by 5 bases and J by 7 bases, and 14 bases separated the two germline ends. Germline assignment: CDR1 SNHLY and CDR2 FYNNEI. CDR3 length equals 14 residues. In nucleotides, the CDR3 is TGTGCCAGCAGTCCCCCCGGGGTTACTGAAAAACTGTTTTTT. Its protein is CASSPPGVTEKLFF.

The DNA for the CDR3 is TGTGCCAGCAGCCAACTATTGAACACCGGGGAGCTGTTTTTT. Translation gives CASSQLLNTGELFF. The chain employs TRBV14 and TRBJ2-2, with D hard to call. The CDR3 loop spans 14 amino acids. V dropped 2 bases and J dropped 1 base, with 5 bases sitting between them. Germline V gene lookup returns CDR1 SGHDN and CDR2 FVKESK.

The gene calls are TRBV2 and TRBJ2-5; the match to TRBD2 covers 11 bases. The CDR3 spans 15 residues. With 8 bases clipped from V and 4 bases from J, the junction kept 9 bases outside the gene matches. Germline V CDR1 and CDR2: SNHLY, FYNNEI. CDR3 DNA sequence: TGTGCCAGCTTGGCTAGCGGGGGGCCCGTAGAGACCCAGTACTTC. Residues: CASLASGGPVETQYF.

This clone was counted once. The J gene is TRBJ2-3, the V gene TRBV7-6; D possibly corresponds to TRBD2 (6 bases). This CDR3 region has 15 residues. Trimming removed 5 bases from V and 6 bases from J, with 18 bases in between. Germline CDR1 and CDR2: SGHVS and FNYEAQ. The CDR3 here is CASSPTREDEDTQYF. CDR3 sequence (DNA): TGTGCCAGCAGCCCAACCAGGGAGGATGAGGATACGCAGTATTTT.

The chain combines TRBV21-1 with TRBJ2-3; the DNA was not compared with TRBD1, the D call given in the table. TRBV21-1 represents a pseudogene. CDR3 size: 15 residues. CDR3 amino acids: CASRGQGKGTDMQYF. CDR3 in DNA: TGTGCCAGCCGCGGACAGGGTAAGGGCACAGATATGCAGTATTTT.

The V and J genes are TRBV4-2 and TRBJ2-6; possibly TRBD1 for D (6 bases). The CDR3 runs 22 residues. The V gene's germline CDR1 is LGHNA and CDR2 YNFKEQ. Trimming removed 1 base from V and 2 bases from J, with 27 bases in between. In nucleotides, the CDR3 is TGTGCCAGCAGCCAAGTGGTCCCGGTCAACTGGTACAGGGCGGCTGGGGCCAACGTCCTGACTTTC. The encoded protein is CASSQVVPVNWYRAAGANVLTF.

Concerning this clone: Other nucleotide sequences from this sample produce the same CDR3. V and J are TRBV6-2 or TRBV6-3 and TRBJ2-4; D might be TRBD2 (5 bases). V lost 5 bases to trimming and J lost 0 bases, with 11 bases between them. The CDR3 contains 15 residues. Germline loops: CDR1 MNHEY, CDR2 SVGEGT. The CDR3 sequence: CASSPLVLAKNIQYF. The CDR3 region has the DNA TGTGCCAGCAGTCCACTAGTCCTAGCCAAAAACATTCAGTACTTC.

The chain combines TRBV29-1 with TRBJ2-3; D is perhaps TRBD2 (7 bases). The ends were cut back, 4 bases at V and 4 bases at J, with 12 bases in the middle. The germline V gene has CDR1 SQVTM and CDR2 ANQGSEA. The CDR3 has 13 amino acids. The CDR3 DNA reads TGCAGCGTTGTAGGGGGGGTCGCAGATACGCAGTATTTT. Translation gives CSVVGGVADTQYF.

The gene calls are TRBV7-2 and TRBJ2-1; TRBD1 agrees at 10 bases. The CDR3 runs 15 residues. In germline, CDR1 is SGHTA, CDR2 FQGNSA. V gave up 4 bases and J gave up 12 bases; unmatched junction bases: 12. As DNA, the CDR3 is TGTGCCAGCAGCTCGACCGGGACAGGGGTAGTAGGGCAGTTCTTC. As protein: CASSSTGTGVVGQFF.

The J gene is TRBJ1-1, the V gene TRBV7-2; a weak D match, TRBD1 (5 bases). The CDR3 has 14 residues. CDR1 is SGHTA, CDR2 FQGNSA, per germline. The V end was cut by 1 base, the J end by 0 bases, with 6 bases between. The CDR3, as DNA: TGTGCCAGCAGCTTAGGCAGGGTGAACACTGAAGCTTTCTTT. It encodes CASSLGRVNTEAFF.

There are a few counts of this clone. The chain carries TRBV27 and TRBJ1-1; the D gene is possibly TRBD1 (5 bases). CDR3 length: 13 residues. The V end was cut by 6 bases, the J end by 10 bases, with 18 bases between. Germline-derived CDR1 and CDR2 are MNHEY and SMNVEV (reference sequence). The DNA for the CDR3 is TGTGCCAGCAGGATGCGCCGGGACTTCGTAGCTTTCTTT. This codes for CASRMRRDFVAFF.